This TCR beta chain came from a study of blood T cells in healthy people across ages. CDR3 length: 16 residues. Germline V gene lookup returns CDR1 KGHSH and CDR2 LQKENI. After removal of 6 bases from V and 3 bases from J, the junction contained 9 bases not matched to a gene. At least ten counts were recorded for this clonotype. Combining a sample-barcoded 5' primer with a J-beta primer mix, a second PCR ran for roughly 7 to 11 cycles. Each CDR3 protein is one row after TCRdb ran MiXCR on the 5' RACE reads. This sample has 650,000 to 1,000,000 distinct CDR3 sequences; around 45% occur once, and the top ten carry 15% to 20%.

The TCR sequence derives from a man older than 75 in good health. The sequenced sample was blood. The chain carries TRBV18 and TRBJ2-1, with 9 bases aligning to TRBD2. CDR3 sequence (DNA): TGTGCCAGCTCTCCCCCCTCTAGCGGGGTCTACAATGAGCAGTTCTTC. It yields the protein CASSPPSSGVYNEQFF.